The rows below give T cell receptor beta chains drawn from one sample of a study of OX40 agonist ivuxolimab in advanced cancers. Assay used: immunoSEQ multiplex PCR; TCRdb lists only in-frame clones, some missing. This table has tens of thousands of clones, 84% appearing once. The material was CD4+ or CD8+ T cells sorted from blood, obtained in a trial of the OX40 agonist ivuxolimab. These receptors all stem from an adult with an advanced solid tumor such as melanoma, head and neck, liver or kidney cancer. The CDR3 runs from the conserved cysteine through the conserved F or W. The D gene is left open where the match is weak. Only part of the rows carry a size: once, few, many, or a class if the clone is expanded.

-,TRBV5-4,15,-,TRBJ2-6,TGTGCCAGCAGCTTGGATGTATCTGGGGCCAACGTCCTGACTTTC,CASSLDVSGANVLTF
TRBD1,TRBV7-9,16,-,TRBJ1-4,TGTGCCAGCAGCTCCCACGCAGGGGGAGGGGATGAAAAACTGTTTTTT,CASSSHAGGGDEKLFF
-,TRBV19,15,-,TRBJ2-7,TGTGCCAGTAGTATAGTACAGGGAGGAATCTACGAGCAGTACTTC,CASSIVQGGIYEQYF
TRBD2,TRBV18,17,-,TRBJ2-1,TGTGCCAGCTCACCAACGGGACTAGCGGGGAGCTACAATGAGCAGTTCTTC,CASSPTGLAGSYNEQFF
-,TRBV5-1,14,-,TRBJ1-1,TGCGCCAGCAGCAACCAGGGGACCTACACTGAAGCTTTCTTT,CASSNQGTYTEAFF
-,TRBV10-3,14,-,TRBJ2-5,TGTGCCATCAGTGGTGGACAGAATCAAGAGACCCAGTACTTC,CAISGGQNQETQYF
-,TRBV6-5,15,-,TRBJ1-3,TGTGCCAGCAGCCGACTAACAAGCTCTGGAAACACCATATATTTT,CASSRLTSSGNTIYF
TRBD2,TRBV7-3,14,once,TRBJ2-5,TGTGCCAGCAGCGGACTGCGGGGGCAAGAGACCCAGTACTTC,CASSGLRGQETQYF
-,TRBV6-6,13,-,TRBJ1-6,TGTGCCAGCAGTTACTTGGGTAATTCACCCCTCCACTTT,CASSYLGNSPLHF
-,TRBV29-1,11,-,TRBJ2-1,TGCAGCGTTGCTGAGGGGGGGACCGAGTTCTTC,CSVAEGGTEFF
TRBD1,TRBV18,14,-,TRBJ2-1,TGTGCCAGCTCACCCGGACAGGGGGCCTATGAGCAGTTCTTC,CASSPGQGAYEQFF
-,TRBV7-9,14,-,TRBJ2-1,TGTGCCACCCTGCGAGGCGGGTCCTACAATGAGCAGTTCTTC,CATLRGGSYNEQFF
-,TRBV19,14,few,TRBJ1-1,TGTGCCAGTAGTATCCCGACCTCCCTTGGTGAAGCTTTCTTT,CASSIPTSLGEAFF
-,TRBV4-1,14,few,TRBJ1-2,TGCGCCAGCAGCCACGATACCGACCTCTATGGCTACACCTTC,CASSHDTDLYGYTF
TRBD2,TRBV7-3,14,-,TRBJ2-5,TGTGCCAGCAGCTCCGGACTAGCCGGGGAGACCCAGTACTTC,CASSSGLAGETQYF
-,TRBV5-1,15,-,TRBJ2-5,TGCGCCAGCAATGGTGGGGTCGGGGTGGAAGAGACCCAGTACTTC,CASNGGVGVEETQYF